The rows below give T cell receptor beta chains drawn from one sample of a study of blood T cell repertoires in COVID-19. This table comes from immunoSEQ multiplex PCR, and its TCRdb copy is limited to in-frame clones, with some not included. The top ten clones hold 12% of a sample with around 97,000 clones, roughly 82% of them seen once. The specimen sequenced was peripheral blood. The receptor set was obtained from a human donor in a cohort sampled during active COVID-19. Each CDR3 is given with its conserved first and last residue.

V,J,CDR3
TRBV6-5,TRBJ1-2,CASSPRGYGYTF
TRBV7-2,TRBJ2-3,CASSLSSGGRSTQYF
TRBV27,TRBJ1-2,CASRRTVSNYGYTF
TRBV19,TRBJ2-3,CASALTGPTDTQYF
TRBV7-2,TRBJ1-1,CASSPGRGNTEAFF
TRBV2,TRBJ2-1,CASTGLGGSYNEQFF
TRBV7-9,TRBJ1-1,CASSLLGPAATEAFF
TRBV19,TRBJ2-2,CASKWSGELFF
TRBV9,TRBJ1-4,CASSPPGQGTEKLFF
TRBV11-2,TRBJ2-3,CASSSTGGTDTQYF
TRBV5-1,TRBJ1-5,CASSRSTDQPQHF
TRBV6-5,TRBJ2-5,CASIHRGGYQETQYF
TRBV6-2/TRBV6-3,TRBJ1-1,CASSEVDRVGTEAFF
TRBV4-1,TRBJ1-1,CASSLNSEAFF
TRBV5-1,TRBJ1-6,CASSLGQGAYNSPLHF
TRBV6-5,TRBJ2-7,CASSLGTGTFYEQYF
TRBV15,TRBJ1-1,CATSRATTGAGTEAFF
TRBV7-9,TRBJ1-1,CASTPGGLNTEAFF
TRBV19,TRBJ1-3,CASSIGLLSGNTIYF
TRBV6-5,TRBJ2-7,CASSKTDYEQYF
TRBV18,TRBJ1-3,CASSPDRATNTIYF
TRBV7-6,TRBJ2-6,CASSGGGANVLTF
TRBV2,TRBJ1-1,CASRSGAEAFF
TRBV18,TRBJ1-6,CASSPPSGNNSPLHF
TRBV27,TRBJ2-7,CASSFGRGGGSYEQYF
TRBV19,TRBJ2-5,CASSSTSLETQYF
TRBV3-1/TRBV3-2,TRBJ2-7,CASSQAAGPGYEQYF
TRBV19,TRBJ1-1,CASSIGRGTEAFF
TRBV7-2,TRBJ2-7,CASSLRLAGGYEQYF
TRBV9,TRBJ2-1,CASSVEFRHNTHEQFF
TRBV5-1,TRBJ2-5,CASSLGLAGAGGTQYF
TRBV18,TRBJ2-5,CASSPGTSLQETQYF
TRBV11-2,TRBJ2-7,CASSLGARRGASYEQYF
TRBV5-1,TRBJ2-7,CASSSGTSGGVYEQYF
TRBV20-1,TRBJ1-1,CSASEDMNTEAFF